This passage covers 20 T cell receptor beta chains from one sample sequenced in a study of shared clonotypes between healthy human individuals. CD45RO-negative, CCR7-positively selected cells formed the naive CD8 fraction, excluding terminally differentiated effector memory CD45RA+ cells. TCRdb's table, derived via immunoSEQ multiplex PCR, lists solely in-frame clones and lacks some. The sample includes about 2.2 million clones, approximately 94% of them seen just once. The specimen was naive CD8+ T cells from PBMCs. The receptors derive from a man younger than 35 in good health. Some clones in this sample may be carry-over from other donors' samples.

V is TRBV7-2 and J is TRBJ1-4; D ambiguous. The germline gives CDR1 SGHTA, CDR2 FQGNSA. Trimming took off 4 bases at V and 13 bases at J, with 16 bases between the two ends. This CDR3 contains 13 residues. The DNA for the CDR3 is TGTGCCAGCAGCTCCCGACCCGGACTTTTACTGTTTTTT. Its translation is CASSSRPGLLLFF.

This sequence joins TRBV27 and TRBJ2-3; the match to TRBD2 covers 12 bases. Looked up from germline, CDR1 is MNHEY and CDR2 is SMNVEV (reference sequence). V gave up 6 bases and J gave up 5 bases; unmatched junction bases: 9. This CDR3 has 16 amino acids. This chain's CDR3 is CASSLIPGLAGDTQYF. The CDR3 DNA is TGTGCCAGCAGCCTAATCCCGGGACTAGCGGGAGATACGCAGTATTTT.

A single count supports this clone. This rearrangement joins TRBV10-3 to TRBJ2-7, with 8 bases aligning to TRBD2. The V gene's germline CDR1 is ENHRY and CDR2 SYGVKD. CDR3 length: 13 amino acids. Trimming removed 6 bases from V and 4 bases from J; junction bases left unmatched: 5. The CDR3: CAISPGGLYEQYF. CDR3 nucleotide sequence: TGTGCCATCAGCCCGGGAGGGCTATACGAGCAGTACTTC.

V usage is TRBV15 and J usage is TRBJ2-1; unclear D gene. With 1 base removed from V and 5 bases from J, the gap between germline ends came to 12 bases. There are 15 residues in the CDR3. CDR1 and CDR2 from the germline V gene are LNHNV and YYDKDF (reference sequence). CDR3 coding DNA: TGTGCCACCAGCAGAGTCCCATCTTCTGACAATGAGCAGTTCTTC. Translation: CATSRVPSSDNEQFF.

Worth noting for this clone: This CDR3 is also generated by other DNA sequences in the sample. J is TRBJ2-7 and V is TRBV4-2; TRBD2 matches at 7 bases. Germline V gives CDR1 LGHNA, CDR2 YNFKEQ. This CDR3 contains 17 residues. The trim removed 0 bases at V and 1 base at J, leaving 9 bases unmatched. The CDR3, as DNA: TGTGCCAGCAGCCAAGAAGGGGAGGGGCCAAGGTCCTACGAGCAGTACTTC. Encoded protein: CASSQEGEGPRSYEQYF.

The chain links TRBV7-9 to TRBJ2-1, with D perhaps given as TRBD1 or TRBD2 (5 bases each). The CDR3 consists of 11 residues. V shed 8 bases and J shed 5 bases, with 7 bases lying between them. Looked up from germline, CDR1 is SEHNR and CDR2 is FQNEAQ (reference sequence). CDR3 protein: CASQGDNEQFF. CDR3 coding DNA: TGTGCCAGCCAGGGAGACAATGAGCAGTTCTTC. The full variable domain, with the rest looked up from reference TRBV7-9 and TRBJ2-1, is DTGVSQNPRHKITKRGQNVTFRCDPISEHNRLYWYRQTLGQGPEFLTYFQNEAQLEKSRLLSDRFSAERPKGSFSTLEIQRTEQGDSAMYLCASQGDNEQFFGPGTRLTVL.

This chain connects TRBV1 to TRBJ2-2; the D call in the table, TRBD2, was not verified against the DNA. TRBV1 is shown as a pseudogene. CDR3 length: 20 residues. CDR3 in DNA: TGCACCAGCAGCCAAGCTTGGACTAGCGGGAGGGCCTTGGCAACCGGGGAGCTGTTTTTT. Its translation is CTSSQAWTSGRALATGELFF.

This rearrangement joins TRBV27 to TRBJ2-7; weak D call: TRBD1 (5 bases). Trimming cost V 3 bases and J 6 bases, with 12 bases left between them. Looked up from germline, CDR1 is MNHEY and CDR2 is SMNVEV (reference sequence). The CDR3 runs 13 residues. The CDR3 is CASSLRQGLEQYF. DNA for the CDR3: TGTGCCAGCAGTTTGCGGCAGGGCCTCGAGCAGTACTTC.

The genes are TRBV7-9 and TRBJ2-3; D call uncertain. Germline V CDR1 and CDR2: SEHNR, FQNEAQ (reference sequence). V lost 6 bases, J lost 2 bases, and 6 bases lay in between. The CDR3 contains 12 residues. This CDR3 is CASRTFTDTQYF. The CDR3 DNA sequence: TGTGCCAGCAGGACCTTCACAGATACGCAGTATTTT.

The rearrangement joins TRBV5-6 to TRBJ1-2; D may be TRBD1 (5 bases). V was shortened by 4 bases and J by 6 bases, with 16 bases between the two germline ends. This CDR3 contains 14 residues. Germline-derived CDR1 and CDR2 are SGHDT and YYEEEE. CDR3 bases: TGTGCCAGCAGCCCGGGAACCAGGGAGGATGGCTACACCTTC. This codes for CASSPGTREDGYTF.

Only one count was recorded for this clone. The chain employs TRBV18 and TRBJ2-5; TRBD2 might be the D (5 bases). This CDR3 comprises 15 residues. Germline V gene data show CDR1 as KGHSH and CDR2 as LQKENI. V shed 6 bases and J shed 5 bases, with 19 bases lying between them. Here the CDR3 DNA reads TGTGCCAGCTCCTCCGACCAGGAGGTTGGGGAGACCCAGTACTTC. Translating gives CASSSDQEVGETQYF. The complete variable domain, with remaining parts taken from reference TRBV18 and TRBJ2-5, reads NAGVMQNPRHLVRRRGQEARLRCSPMKGHSHVYWYRQLPEEGLKFMVYLQKENIIDESGMPKERFSAEFPKEGPSILRIQQVVRGDSAAYFCASSSDQEVGETQYFGPGTRLLVL.

This clone showed up just once. The chain combines TRBV19 with TRBJ1-5, with 8 nucleotides matching TRBD1. With V trimmed by 6 bases and J by 0 bases, 7 bases remained unmatched. Looked up from germline, CDR1 is LNHDA and CDR2 is SQIVND (reference sequence). The CDR3 length is 16 residues. The CDR3 DNA is TGTGCCAGTAGCGATGGGGACAGGTATAGCAATCAGCCCCAGCATTTT. Translated: CASSDGDRYSNQPQHF.

The chain combines TRBV10-2 with TRBJ2-7; 13 bases are a match to TRBD2. The germline gives CDR1 WSHSY, CDR2 SAAADI. This CDR3 spans 15 amino acids. V shed 5 bases, J shed 7 bases, and the junction held 8 bases outside the gene matches. The CDR3 loop is CASSFGLAGVGEQYF. The CDR3, as DNA: TGCGCCAGCAGTTTCGGACTAGCGGGAGTTGGAGAGCAGTACTTC.

The rearrangement joins TRBV7-9 to TRBJ2-5; no clear D gene. The CDR3 loop spans 13 amino acids. In germline, CDR1 is SEHNR, CDR2 FQNEAQ (reference sequence). Deletions cut 5 bases from V and 5 bases from J, with 12 bases between. In DNA form, the CDR3 reads TGTGCCAGCAGCGCACCCCTTTTGGAGACCCAGTACTTC. Translated: CASSAPLLETQYF. The entire variable domain, with the rest obtained from reference TRBV7-9 and TRBJ2-5, is as follows: DTGVSQNPRHKITKRGQNVTFRCDPISEHNRLYWYRQTLGQGPEFLTYFQNEAQLEKSRLLSDRFSAERPKGSFSTLEIQRTEQGDSAMYLCASSAPLLETQYFGPGTRLLVL.

This clone was recorded once. The chain employs TRBV30 and TRBJ2-7; 7 bases align to TRBD1. There are 13 residues in the CDR3. Germline V lookup: CDR1 GTSNPN, CDR2 SVGIG (reference sequence). J was trimmed by 4 bases and V by 5 bases; bases with no gene match: 8. The CDR3 sequence: CAWDAGTAYEQYF. CDR3 sequence (DNA): TGTGCCTGGGACGCCGGGACAGCGTACGAGCAGTACTTC.

Only a few counts were recorded for this clone. The chain's CDR3 is CASSLFSREPEAFF. CDR3 sequence (DNA): TGTGCCAGCAGTTTATTTTCCAGGGAACCTGAAGCTTTCTTT. The chain couples TRBV27 to TRBJ1-1; a possible D gene is TRBD1 (5 bases). This CDR3 is 14 amino acids long. Germline V lookup: CDR1 MNHEY, CDR2 SMNVEV (reference sequence). The V end was cut by 1 base, the J end by 6 bases, with 12 bases between.

The chain employs TRBV2 and TRBJ2-5; a possible D gene is TRBD2 (5 bases). Trimming stripped 6 bases from V and 2 bases from J, with 22 bases between. CDR1 is SNHLY and CDR2 is FYNNEI in the germline V gene. CDR3 length: 17 amino acids. The CDR3 sequence is CASRNGVTDGRQETQYF. The CDR3 nucleotides are TGTGCCAGCAGGAACGGAGTGACGGATGGGAGACAAGAGACCCAGTACTTC.

The V call is TRBV15, the J call TRBJ2-2; 10 bases match TRBD2. With V trimmed by 2 bases and J by 2 bases, 8 bases remained unmatched. The CDR3 extends over 18 amino acids. Germline CDR1 is LNHNV and CDR2 is YYDKDF (reference sequence). The CDR3: CATSRNPGTSENTGELFF. The CDR3 DNA reads as TGTGCCACCAGCAGAAACCCCGGGACTAGCGAAAACACCGGGGAGCTGTTTTTT.

CDR3 region: CASSPGTELYYGYTF. In DNA, the CDR3 is TGTGCCAGCAGCCCCGGGACAGAGTTATACTATGGCTACACCTTC. The rearrangement joins TRBV9 to TRBJ1-2; 7 bases are shared with TRBD1. The CDR3 has 15 residues. Germline CDR1 and CDR2: SGDLS and YYNGEE. The V gene end was trimmed by 4 bases and the J gene end by 3 bases; junction bases not matched to a gene: 9.

As concerns this clone: The identical CDR3 is also encoded by other nucleotide sequences in the sample. V usage is TRBV27 and J usage is TRBJ2-1; D gene unclear. From germline, CDR1 is MNHEY and CDR2 SMNVEV (reference sequence). V was cut by 2 bases and J by 4 bases, with 6 bases left in between. The CDR3 runs to 13 residues. CDR3 residues: CASSLDGYNEQFF. In DNA form, the CDR3 reads TGTGCCAGCAGTTTAGACGGGTACAATGAGCAGTTCTTC.